The 31 T cell receptor beta chains given below trace back to one sample, sequenced in a study of blood T cell repertoires in COVID-19. Sequencing used immunoSEQ multiplex PCR; TCRdb keeps in-frame clones, though not all of them. Seen here are 350,000 to 500,000 clones, roughly 90% observed once, and the top ten hold more than 0.7%. Sequenced material: peripheral blood. Receptors were obtained from a man between 18 and 35 years old with COVID-19, enrolled during active disease.

The chain is built from TRBV7-9 and TRBJ2-1, with 10 bases matching TRBD2. The germline gives CDR1 SEHNR, CDR2 FQNEAQ (reference sequence). The trim removed 2 bases at V and 6 bases at J, leaving 10 bases unmatched. This CDR3 comprises 17 residues. The CDR3 coding sequence is TGTGCCAGCAGCTTATCCGAGGCAAGGACTAGCGGCAATGAGCAGTTCTTC. The encoded protein is CASSLSEARTSGNEQFF.

This clone was found a few times. This chain uses TRBV2 with TRBJ1-2; D might be TRBD1 (6 bases). CDR1 is SNHLY and CDR2 is FYNNEI in the germline V gene. The CDR3 extends over 13 amino acids. Trimming removed 6 bases at V and 0 bases at J, with 8 bases between. The CDR3 here is CASRQGSNYGYTF. The CDR3 DNA sequence: TGTGCCAGCAGACAGGGTTCTAACTATGGCTACACCTTC.

This chain joins TRBV19 and TRBJ1-2, with D tentatively TRBD1 (6 bases). V lost 4 bases and J 6 bases, leaving 12 bases between the germline ends. The germline V gene has CDR1 LNHDA and CDR2 SQIVND (reference sequence). CDR3 length: 13 residues. Written as DNA, the CDR3 is TGTGCCAGTAGTACCCGGCAGGGGAATGGCTACACCTTC. It yields the protein CASSTRQGNGYTF.

The V gene is TRBV23-1, the J gene TRBJ2-7; TRBD2 agrees at 10 bases. TRBV23-1 is reported as an ORF; its role is uncertain. CDR3 size: 18 residues. V dropped 3 bases and J dropped 5; count of bases not matched to a gene: 16. In DNA form, the CDR3 reads TGCGCCAGCAGTCACCCGACAGGGATCAGCGGGAGGGTAAACGAGCAGTACTTC. This translates into CASSHPTGISGRVNEQYF.

This clone occurred once. V is TRBV27 and J is TRBJ2-3; 8 bases fit TRBD1. Germline CDR1 MNHEY, CDR2 SMNVEV (reference sequence). There are 15 residues in the CDR3. The V gene end was trimmed by 4 bases and the J gene end by 5 bases; junction bases not matched to a gene: 8. The CDR3 protein is CASSYVTGVEDTQYF. The CDR3 region has the DNA TGTGCCAGCAGTTATGTGACAGGGGTGGAAGATACGCAGTATTTT.

The gene calls are TRBV5-4 and TRBJ1-3; 10 bases agree with TRBD1. The trim removed 3 bases at V and 4 bases at J, leaving 4 bases unmatched. Germline V lookup: CDR1 SGHNT, CDR2 YYREEE (reference sequence). This CDR3 is built from 15 residues. Here the CDR3 DNA reads TGTGCCAGCAGCTCAGGGACAGGGGTAGGAAACACCATATATTTT. It is translated as CASSSGTGVGNTIYF. The complete variable domain, with remaining parts taken from reference TRBV5-4 and TRBJ1-3, reads ETGVTQSPTHLIKTRGQQVTLRCSSQSGHNTVSWYQQALGQGPQFIFQYYREEENGRGNFPPRFSGLQFPNYSSELNVNALELDDSALYLCASSSGTGVGNTIYFGEGSWLTVV.

This chain links TRBV4-2 with TRBJ1-4; tentatively, D is TRBD1 (6 bases). Trimming took 1 base from V and 8 from J, leaving 14 bases between them. This CDR3 contains 15 residues. Germline V lookup: CDR1 LGHNA, CDR2 YNFKEQ. The CDR3 DNA reads TGTGCCAGCAGCCAAGTACAGGGAGTAGGCGAAAAACTGTTTTTT. Translation gives CASSQVQGVGEKLFF.

The J gene is TRBJ1-6, the V gene TRBV13; a weak D match, TRBD1 (6 bases). CDR3 length equals 16 residues. Germline assignment: CDR1 PRHDT and CDR2 FYEKMQ (reference sequence). Deletions cut 5 bases from V and 6 bases from J, with 17 bases between. The CDR3 sequence: CASSLRAGAVNSPLHF. The CDR3 DNA reads TGTGCCAGCAGCCTTAGAGCGGGGGCCGTTAATTCACCCCTCCACTTT.

This sequence joins TRBV2 and TRBJ1-5, with TRBD1 identical over 9 bases. V trimming: 6 bases; J trimming: 6 bases; junction bases outside the gene matches: 6. This CDR3 is 14 amino acids long. Germline CDR1 reads SNHLY; CDR2 reads FYNNEI. The DNA for the CDR3 is TGTGCCAGCAGATTACAGGGGGCTAGTCAGCCCCAGCATTTT. Protein: CASRLQGASQPQHF.

The chain has TRBV19 and TRBJ1-5; 8 bases are a match to TRBD1. Germline CDR1 and CDR2: LNHDA and SQIVND (reference sequence). J lost 0 bases, V lost 4 bases, and 11 bases had no gene match. The CDR3 length is 18 residues. The CDR3 spells CASSNRTGWVNSNQPQHF. Here the CDR3 DNA reads TGTGCCAGTAGTAACCGGACAGGGTGGGTAAATAGCAATCAGCCCCAGCATTTT.

This sequence joins TRBV6-6 and TRBJ2-2; D remains ambiguous. Germline lookup yields CDR1 MNHNY and CDR2 SVGAGI (reference sequence). The ends were cut back, 0 bases at V and 3 bases at J, with 5 bases in the middle. This CDR3 contains 14 residues. Here the CDR3 reads CASSYSGYTGELFF. The CDR3 nucleotides read TGTGCCAGCAGTTACTCCGGGTACACCGGGGAGCTGTTTTTT.

The chain has TRBV21-1 and TRBJ1-1; TRBD1 is taken as the D call from the table, unchecked against the DNA. TRBV21-1 is recorded as a pseudogene. The CDR3 contains 16 residues. CDR3 sequence reads: CASSKQTGGMNTEAFF. The CDR3 DNA sequence: TGTGCCAGCAGCAAACAGACAGGGGGCATGAACACTGAAGCTTTCTTT.

The V gene is TRBV24-1, the J gene TRBJ2-7, with 7 bases aligning to TRBD1. V gave up 5 bases and J gave up 2 bases; unmatched junction bases: 17. This CDR3 is 18 amino acids long. Germline CDR1 KGHDR, CDR2 SFDVKD. The CDR3 DNA reads TGTGCCACCAGTGCCAGCCATTGGACAGGTCTGACCGCCTACGAGCAGTACTTC. Residues: CATSASHWTGLTAYEQYF.

V gene TRBV5-1 combines with J gene TRBJ2-1; D is possibly TRBD2 (6 bases). The germline V gene encodes CDR1 SGHRS and CDR2 YFSETQ. With 0 bases removed from V and 5 bases from J, the gap between germline ends came to 15 bases. This CDR3 is built from 16 residues. CDR3 nucleotide sequence: TGCGCCAGCAGCTTGGTGGGGGGAAGGATTGACAATGAGCAGTTCTTC. It is translated as CASSLVGGRIDNEQFF.

This chain joins TRBV4-1 and TRBJ2-1; TRBD2 agrees at 13 bases. The CDR3 length is 16 residues. Germline lookup yields CDR1 MGHRA and CDR2 YSYEKL. The V gene end was trimmed by 4 bases and the J gene end by 5 bases; junction bases not matched to a gene: 5. CDR3 residues: CASSRAGLAGNNEQFF. The CDR3 DNA sequence: TGCGCCAGCAGCCGAGCGGGACTAGCGGGGAACAATGAGCAGTTCTTC.

CDR3 sequence reads: CASSPGLLGRAEAFF. The CDR3, as DNA: TGTGCCAGCTCTCCTGGACTGCTCGGGAGGGCTGAAGCTTTCTTT. The chain is built from TRBV18 and TRBJ1-1; D is ambiguous. The CDR3 covers 15 residues. V gave up 6 bases and J gave up 6 bases, with 20 bases separating them. CDR1 is KGHSH, CDR2 LQKENI, per germline.

This clone was seen only once. This rearrangement joins TRBV5-1 to TRBJ2-5; 8 bases agree with TRBD2. The CDR3 runs 15 residues. V was clipped by 4 bases and J by 2 bases; unmatched bases: 7. Germline CDR1 SGHRS, CDR2 YFSETQ. CDR3 loop: CASSRVPGGQETQYF. The CDR3 DNA sequence: TGCGCCAGCAGCCGGGTTCCGGGGGGGCAAGAGACCCAGTACTTC.

The chain employs TRBV4-2 and TRBJ1-6, with D perhaps matching TRBD1 (5 bases). CDR1 LGHNA and CDR2 YNFKEQ come from the germline V gene. Trimming removed 0 bases from V and 7 bases from J, with 10 bases in between. The CDR3 totals 15 residues. The CDR3 bases are TGTGCCAGCAGCCAAGACAGACAGAAAAATTCACCCCTCCACTTT. Protein product: CASSQDRQKNSPLHF.

CDR3 nucleotide sequence: TGTGCCAGCAGCTGGGGGGGAGGGCCCAATCAGCCCCAGCATTTT. Encoded protein: CASSWGGGPNQPQHF. The rearrangement joins TRBV13 to TRBJ1-5, with a tentative D call TRBD1 (5 bases). V was pared by 4 bases and J by 3 bases, with 13 bases between. The CDR3 loop spans 15 amino acids. Germline CDR1 and CDR2: PRHDT and FYEKMQ (reference sequence).

This clone occurred a few times. Other DNA variants within this sample encode the same CDR3. This CDR3 is CASSYDRGNSPLHF. CDR3 nucleotides: TGTGCCAGCAGCTATGACAGGGGGAATTCACCCCTCCACTTT. The chain has TRBV14 and TRBJ1-6; 9 bases agree with TRBD1. The CDR3 is made up of 14 amino acids. J lost 7 bases, V lost 5 bases, and 3 bases had no gene match. Germline V gene data show CDR1 as SGHDN and CDR2 as FVKESK.

The chain uses TRBV7-9 and TRBJ2-2, with 9 bases lining up with TRBD1. Germline-derived CDR1 and CDR2 are SEHNR and FQNEAQ (reference sequence). The CDR3 has 17 residues. The ends lost 1 base at V and 4 bases at J; junction bases unmatched: 7. The CDR3 loop reads CASSLGSGQGITGELFF. The CDR3 bases are TGTGCCAGCAGCTTAGGTTCGGGACAGGGAATCACCGGGGAGCTGTTTTTT.

The chain is built from TRBV18 and TRBJ2-7; TRBD2 matches at 10 bases. V gave up 6 bases and J gave up 5 bases; unmatched junction bases: 10. Germline CDR1 is KGHSH and CDR2 is LQKENI. The CDR3 contains 15 residues. CDR3 region: CASSPSGRAANEQYF. The CDR3 nucleotides are TGTGCCAGCTCCCCAAGCGGGAGGGCTGCAAACGAGCAGTACTTC. Complete variable domain (other parts from reference TRBV18 and TRBJ2-7): NAGVMQNPRHLVRRRGQEARLRCSPMKGHSHVYWYRQLPEEGLKFMVYLQKENIIDESGMPKERFSAEFPKEGPSILRIQQVVRGDSAAYFCASSPSGRAANEQYFGPGTRLTVT.

The chain carries TRBV9 and TRBJ2-7, with 9 bases lining up with TRBD1. The J segment lost 2 bases and the V segment lost 0 bases, leaving 6 bases of the junction unmatched. The CDR3 has 16 amino acids. Germline CDR1 reads SGDLS; CDR2 reads YYNGEE. The CDR3 sequence: CASSVGAGTGTYEQYF. The CDR3 DNA sequence: TGTGCCAGCAGCGTAGGGGCCGGGACAGGGACCTACGAGCAGTACTTC.

The chain links TRBV12-3 or TRBV12-4 to TRBJ1-2; D is unresolved. This CDR3 spans 13 amino acids. Trimming removed 5 bases at V and 8 bases at J, with 15 bases between. The CDR3 is CASSRTEAEGYTF. In nucleotides, the CDR3 is TGTGCCAGCAGTCGGACGGAGGCTGAGGGCTACACCTTC.

J is TRBJ2-2 and V is TRBV3-1 (or the pseudogene TRBV3-2), with TRBD2 matching 8 bases. Unmatched junction bases numbered 5, after V lost 1 base and J lost 4 bases. Germline V gene lookup returns CDR1 LGHDT and CDR2 YNNKEL (reference sequence). This CDR3 comprises 16 residues. CDR3 in amino acids: CASSQVAGGRTGELFF. The CDR3, as DNA: TGTGCCAGCAGCCAAGTCGCGGGGGGCCGCACCGGGGAGCTGTTTTTT.

The J gene is TRBJ2-6, the V gene TRBV7-9, with no clear D. V was clipped by 3 bases and J by 4 bases, with 7 bases between them. This CDR3 contains 14 residues. The germline V gene has CDR1 SEHNR and CDR2 FQNEAQ (reference sequence). The CDR3 reads CASSLTRGANVLTF. Here the CDR3 DNA reads TGTGCCAGCAGCTTGACACGGGGGGCCAACGTCCTGACTTTC.

V gene TRBV20-1 combines with J gene TRBJ1-2, with a possible D match to TRBD1 (6 bases). CDR1 and CDR2 (germline): DFQATT, SNEGSKA (reference sequence). V was pared by 1 base and J by 8 bases, with 8 bases between. The CDR3 runs to 11 residues. In nucleotides, the CDR3 is TGCAGTGCTAGAGGGACAGAGGGCTACACCTTC. Residues: CSARGTEGYTF.

The chain employs TRBV24-1 and TRBJ2-1, with TRBD2 identical over 11 bases. The V gene's germline CDR1 is KGHDR and CDR2 SFDVKD. The CDR3 runs to 17 residues. Unmatched junction bases numbered 7, after V lost 5 bases and J lost 2 bases. CDR3 residues: CATSGPGTSGPYNEQFF. DNA of the CDR3: TGTGCCACCAGTGGGCCCGGGACTAGCGGCCCCTACAATGAGCAGTTCTTC.

In DNA, the CDR3 is TGTGCCAGCAGCGCGAGGGACAACAGCTTGGGTGAGCAGTACTTC. Encoded protein: CASSARDNSLGEQYF. The chain couples TRBV9 to TRBJ2-7; TRBD1 might be the D (6 bases). CDR3 length equals 15 residues. The germline gives CDR1 SGDLS, CDR2 YYNGEE. V was trimmed by 3 bases and J by 7 bases, leaving 20 bases between them. The variable domain in full, with the rest retrieved from reference TRBV9 and TRBJ2-7, is DSGVTQTPKHLITATGQRVTLRCSPRSGDLSVYWYQQSLDQGLQFLIQYYNGEERAKGNILERFSAQQFPDLHSELNLSSLELGDSALYFCASSARDNSLGEQYFGPGTRLTVT.

This clone is a singleton in its sample. The CDR3 protein is CASSLARPTSRADTQYF. The CDR3 nucleotides are TGTGCCAGCAGCTTGGCTCGACCAACTAGTAGGGCGGATACGCAGTATTTT. This chain joins TRBV5-4 and TRBJ2-3, with D possibly TRBD2 on 5 matching bases. CDR1 and CDR2 from the germline V gene are SGHNT and YYREEE (reference sequence). V gave up 0 bases and J gave up 6 bases, with 20 bases separating them. The CDR3 length is 17 residues.

For this clone: Additional DNA sequences in this sample encode the identical CDR3. The chain is built from TRBV5-4 and TRBJ2-5; D may be TRBD1 (6 bases). Trimming cost V 4 bases and J 5 bases, with 12 bases left between them. The germline gives CDR1 SGHNT, CDR2 YYREEE (reference sequence). This CDR3 spans 13 amino acids. This chain's CDR3 is CASSRQDGETQYF. CDR3 DNA sequence: TGTGCCAGCAGCCGACAGGATGGGGAGACCCAGTACTTC.